The source of this T cell receptor beta chain is a study of human T cells and chemical hapten exposure. As for the study in general: Once 0.01% DPC had been applied to the upper back by patch test, readings were taken at 6 days.

Germline CDR1 LGHNA, CDR2 YSLEER. V was shortened by 0 bases and J by 0 bases, with 8 bases between the two germline ends. The CDR3 has 16 residues. What the library attached to individual cDNA molecules were unique molecular identifiers. TCRdb passed the RACE reads through MiXCR, listing each CDR3 protein once. This sample has approximately 60,000 distinct CDR3 sequences, with more than 9% found just once. Noted time point: pre-sensitization, week 0. Treatment specified: therapeutic diphenylcyclopropenone sensitization with weekly scalp DPC. Staff drew blood before applying each patch test. As for this clonotype: Its target is not known.

Study results and caveats: Donors, who had alopecia, may show an immune response that differs from healthy people's.

This receptor was obtained from a man aged 35-49 years with alopecia areata. Some clones in this sample may be carry-over from other donors' samples. The material sequenced was whole blood, taken in connection with sensitization to the hapten diphenylcyclopropenone (DPC). The chain links TRBV4-3 to TRBJ2-2; D ambiguous. CDR3 DNA sequence: TGCGCCAGCAGCCAAGATTTGGCTACGAACACCGGGGAGCTGTTTTTT. This encodes CASSQDLATNTGELFF.